The clone carrying this T cell receptor (beta chain) was picked up many times. The data originate from a study of molecular identifiers for immune sequencing clone quantification. TCRdb recomputed calls from the PCR reads with MiXCR, one row per CDR3 protein. Among about 68,000 distinct CDR3 sequences listed, around a sixth were seen once. Germline values: CDR1 MGHRA, CDR2 YSYEKL. This CDR3 comprises 15 residues. Trimming removed 4 bases from V and 7 bases from J, with 20 bases in between. Preparation of naive CD8 libraries involved roughly 18,000 to 1,100,000 sorted cells and 10%, 30% or 50% RNA. This receptor was identified in a human donor in good health. Some libraries in this study had Jurkat cell RNA spiked in. The specimen was naive CD8+ T cells from blood, with Jurkat cell RNA spiked in. Noted subset: FACS-sorted CD8+CD4-CCR7+CD45RA+ naive T cells. The chain links TRBV4-1 to TRBJ2-7, with a possible D match to TRBD1 (6 bases). CDR3 loop: CASSPLGQGSGEQYF. CDR3 coding DNA: TGCGCCAGCAGCCCCCTAGGCCAGGGGTCGGGGGAGCAGTACTTC.